A single sample is the source of the 30 T cell receptor beta chains below, sequenced in a study of blood T cell repertoires in COVID-19 (dated by TCRdb to the early 2020s). Library construction relied on the immunoSEQ multiplex PCR assay. TCRdb stores this immuneACCESS table with in-frame sequences only. Part of the clones is absent; in the studies checked, under half of the shortfall reflects unresolved V genes, and no reason is known for the rest. This sample gives 210,000 or so clones in total; 75% to 90% of them show up just once. Of the sample, 5.5% to 7.5% falls within the top ten clones. What was sequenced was peripheral blood. These receptors originate from a man aged 40-49 years with acute or convalescent COVID-19.

This clone came up a few times. This chain connects TRBV6-1 to TRBJ1-1; possibly TRBD1 for D (6 bases). CDR1 and CDR2 (germline): MNHNS, SASEGT. The CDR3 length is 13 residues. Trimming took off 3 bases at V and 5 bases at J, with 10 bases between the two ends. The CDR3: CASSDTGWTEAFF. The CDR3 DNA reads as TGTGCCAGCAGTGATACAGGGTGGACTGAAGCTTTCTTT.

This clone was counted once. J is TRBJ2-7 and V is TRBV2; 8 bases are a match to TRBD1. Germline V CDR1 and CDR2: SNHLY, FYNNEI. The V gene end was trimmed by 7 bases and the J gene end by 0 bases; junction bases not matched to a gene: 11. The length of the CDR3 is 16 residues. For the CDR3, the DNA is TGTGCCAGCAAACTGCGGGACAGGTCGAGCTCCTACGAGCAGTACTTC. Its protein is CASKLRDRSSSYEQYF.

The chain recombines TRBV6-1 with TRBJ1-4; 11 bases are a match to TRBD1. The junction had 15 bases not matched to a gene; V was cut back by 2 bases and J by 7 bases. The germline gives CDR1 MNHNS, CDR2 SASEGT. The CDR3 contains 19 residues. The CDR3 DNA reads as TGTGCCAGCAGTGAAAGATTGGGTCTACCGGGACAGGGGGGTGAAAAACTGTTTTTT. This codes for CASSERLGLPGQGGEKLFF.

This chain connects TRBV6-5 to TRBJ2-3; the match to TRBD2 covers 9 bases. The germline V gene has CDR1 MNHEY and CDR2 SVGAGI. The ends lost 1 base at V and 2 bases at J; junction bases unmatched: 4. The CDR3 is made up of 16 amino acids. The CDR3 DNA is TGTGCCAGCAGTTACTTACAGCGGGGGGCCACAGATACGCAGTATTTT. Residues: CASSYLQRGATDTQYF.

V gene TRBV3-1 (or the pseudogene TRBV3-2) combines with J gene TRBJ2-2; maybe TRBD2 (5 bases). V dropped 3 bases and J dropped 5 bases, with 19 bases sitting between them. CDR3 length equals 17 residues. Per germline, CDR1 LGHDT and CDR2 YNNKEL (reference sequence). CDR3 nucleotides: TGTGCCAGCAGCCAGCCCCCCAAACGGACTTTGACCGGGGAGCTGTTTTTT. Protein product: CASSQPPKRTLTGELFF.

This rearrangement joins TRBV6-5 to TRBJ2-3; 7 bases match TRBD1. V gave up 5 bases and J gave up 4 bases; unmatched junction bases: 6. Germline assignment: CDR1 MNHEY and CDR2 SVGAGI. The CDR3 length is 14 residues. This CDR3 reads CASSNRQGSDTQYF. The CDR3 DNA reads as TGTGCCAGCAGTAACCGACAGGGTTCAGATACGCAGTATTTT.

The chain carries TRBV5-6 and TRBJ2-5; D is perhaps TRBD2 (5 bases). The V and J ends lost 0 bases and 6 bases respectively, with 9 bases between them. Germline V CDR1 and CDR2: SGHDT, YYEEEE. The CDR3 sequence is 13 residues long. CDR3 DNA: TGTGCCAGCAGCTTGGGGGTCGGGAAGACCCAGTACTTC. Amino acids: CASSLGVGKTQYF.

The chain links TRBV3-1 (or the pseudogene TRBV3-2) to TRBJ1-2; D not resolved. The CDR3 is 15 amino acids. Trimming removed 4 bases at V and 4 bases at J, with 16 bases between. From germline, CDR1 is LGHDT and CDR2 YNNKEL (reference sequence). CDR3 residues: CASSPGGGISYGYTF. The CDR3 bases are TGTGCCAGCAGCCCCGGTGGAGGGATTAGCTATGGCTACACCTTC.

This rearrangement joins TRBV12-5 to TRBJ1-2; 11 bases agree with TRBD1. The CDR3 runs to 15 residues. V was pared by 1 base and J by 6 bases, with 4 bases of the junction left unmatched. The germline V gene encodes CDR1 LGHNT and CDR2 FRNRAP. Here the CDR3 DNA reads TGTGCTAGTGGTTTGGGGGGACAGGGGGGCGATGGCTACACCTTC. Its protein product is CASGLGGQGGDGYTF.

V gene TRBV6-5 combines with J gene TRBJ2-7; D not resolved. V was clipped by 6 bases and J by 5 bases, with 11 bases between them. There are 12 residues in the CDR3. Germline values: CDR1 MNHEY, CDR2 SVGAGI. CDR3 protein: CASSKRFNEQYF. The CDR3 DNA follows: TGTGCCAGCAGCAAGAGGTTCAACGAGCAGTACTTC.

The CDR3 coding sequence is TGTGCCAGCAGCTTAGCGCAGGCAGCCTCTGGAAACACCATATATTTT. It is translated as CASSLAQAASGNTIYF. The chain recombines TRBV7-2 with TRBJ1-3, with D uncertain. Trimming took off 0 bases at V and 0 bases at J, with 9 bases between the two ends. The CDR3 loop spans 16 amino acids. The germline V gene encodes CDR1 SGHTA and CDR2 FQGNSA.

The chain employs TRBV11-2 and TRBJ1-6, with 7 nucleotides matching TRBD1. The length of the CDR3 is 17 residues. Trimming at V came to 5 bases and at J to 11 bases, leaving 18 bases not matched to a gene. Germline lookup yields CDR1 SGHAT and CDR2 FQNNGV. The chain's CDR3 is CASSPTGPRQDGPPLHF. The CDR3 bases are TGTGCCAGCAGCCCGACAGGGCCTCGGCAGGACGGGCCACCCCTCCACTTT.

The rearrangement links TRBV7-2 to TRBJ1-4; unclear D gene. V dropped 5 bases and J dropped 7 bases, with 8 bases sitting between them. This CDR3 contains 12 residues. Germline V gene lookup returns CDR1 SGHTA and CDR2 FQGNSA. CDR3 nucleotides: TGTGCCAGCAGCGCCAACGGTGAAAAACTGTTTTTT. Its protein is CASSANGEKLFF.

This sequence joins TRBV14 and TRBJ1-6; tentatively, D is TRBD1 (6 bases). The V gene's germline CDR1 is SGHDN and CDR2 FVKESK. The V end lost 0 bases, the J end lost 10 bases, and 13 bases lay between the germline ends. CDR3 length: 15 residues. CDR3 sequence reads: CASSQDHRERSPLHF. The DNA for the CDR3 is TGTGCCAGCAGCCAAGATCACAGGGAGAGATCACCCCTCCACTTT. The whole variable domain, remainder taken from reference TRBV14 and TRBJ1-6, is EAGVTQFPSHSVIEKGQTVTLRCDPISGHDNLYWYRRVMGKEIKFLLHFVKESKQDESGMPNNRFLAERTGGTYSTLKVQPAELEDSGVYFCASSQDHRERSPLHFGNGTRLTVT.

The chain uses TRBV5-4 and TRBJ1-6; possibly TRBD1 for D (6 bases). V lost 2 bases, J lost 3 bases, and 9 bases lay in between. The CDR3 sequence is 15 residues long. From germline, CDR1 is SGHNT and CDR2 YYREEE (reference sequence). CDR3 sequence reads: CASSFSRGYNSPLHF. DNA of the CDR3: TGTGCCAGCAGCTTCTCCAGGGGCTATAATTCACCCCTCCACTTT.

CDR3 sequence reads: CASSESTSEQYF. The CDR3 bases are TGCGCCAGCAGTGAGTCGACAAGCGAGCAGTACTTC. The rearrangement joins TRBV10-1 to TRBJ2-7; the D is unclear. V was cut by 0 bases and J by 6 bases, with 6 bases left in between. The CDR3 runs to 12 residues. CDR1 WNHNN and CDR2 SYGVQD come from the germline V gene (reference sequence).

This clone turned up a few times. The chain carries TRBV5-1 and TRBJ2-5, with D perhaps TRBD1 (6 bases). V gave up 4 bases and J gave up 4 bases, with 20 bases separating them. The CDR3 runs to 16 residues. Germline V gene lookup returns CDR1 SGHRS and CDR2 YFSETQ. The DNA for the CDR3 is TGCGCCAGCAGCCACAACGCCGGGACAAGATTAGAGACCCAGTACTTC. Translating it yields CASSHNAGTRLETQYF.

The rearrangement uses TRBV7-2 and TRBJ1-5; 9 bases line up with TRBD1. CDR3 length equals 17 residues. V lost 4 bases and J lost 4; bases outside the gene matches: 11. Germline V gene lookup returns CDR1 SGHTA and CDR2 FQGNSA. The chain's CDR3 is CASSSQMGTGLNQPQHF. As DNA, the CDR3 is TGTGCCAGCAGCTCCCAGATGGGGACAGGGCTTAATCAGCCCCAGCATTTT.

V usage is TRBV6-1 and J usage is TRBJ2-1; tentative D call: TRBD2 (5 bases). The CDR3 length is 15 residues. V shed 0 bases and J shed 2 bases, with 8 bases lying between them. The germline V gene encodes CDR1 MNHNS and CDR2 SASEGT. CDR3 residues: CASSEASGAYNEQFF. In DNA form, the CDR3 reads TGTGCCAGCAGTGAAGCGAGCGGAGCCTACAATGAGCAGTTCTTC.

The genes are TRBV27 and TRBJ1-2, with D unclear. V was clipped by 6 bases and J by 4 bases, with 18 bases between them. The CDR3 runs 15 residues. Germline V CDR1 and CDR2: MNHEY, SMNVEV (reference sequence). As DNA, the CDR3 is TGTGCCAGCAGCTCCCAAGAGGAGGATGGCTATGGCTACACCTTC. It yields the protein CASSSQEEDGYGYTF.

This rearrangement joins TRBV19 to TRBJ1-1; no clear D gene. The V gene lost 7 bases and the J gene lost 6 bases, with 12 bases spanning the gap. CDR3 length: 12 amino acids. CDR1 and CDR2 (germline): LNHDA, SQIVND (reference sequence). The CDR3 spells CASIGWRAEAFF. The CDR3 bases are TGTGCCAGTATTGGGTGGAGGGCTGAAGCTTTCTTT.

This clone was counted a few times. The chain carries TRBV9 and TRBJ1-3, with 9 bases lining up with TRBD1. CDR3 length: 16 residues. V shed 2 bases and J 7 bases; nucleotides not matched to a gene: 10. Germline V gives CDR1 SGDLS, CDR2 YYNGEE. CDR3 protein: CASSVRPGTGKNTIYF. In DNA form, the CDR3 reads TGTGCCAGCAGCGTCAGACCCGGGACAGGGAAGAACACCATATATTTT.

The V and J genes are TRBV7-6 and TRBJ1-6; TRBD1 agrees at 7 bases. CDR3 size: 15 residues. Trimming took 5 bases from V and 7 from J; bases not matched to a gene: 8. Germline V gene lookup returns CDR1 SGHVS and CDR2 FNYEAQ. CDR3 nucleotides: TGTGCCAGCAGCCCCTTGACAGGGAGCAATTCACCCCTCCACTTT. Translating gives CASSPLTGSNSPLHF. Complete variable domain (other parts from reference TRBV7-6 and TRBJ1-6): GAGVSQSPRYKVTKRGQDVALRCDPISGHVSLYWYRQALGQGPEFLTYFNYEAQQDKSGLPNDRFSAERPEGSISTLTIQRTEQRDSAMYRCASSPLTGSNSPLHFGNGTRLTVT.

The chain recombines TRBV18 with TRBJ2-3; D is unresolved. Germline V gene data show CDR1 as KGHSH and CDR2 as LQKENI. V lost 4 bases to trimming and J lost 0 bases, with 5 bases between them. CDR3 length: 13 amino acids. The CDR3 loop reads CASSLLSTDTQYF. Written as DNA, the CDR3 is TGTGCCAGCTCACTCCTCAGCACAGATACGCAGTATTTT.

The chain uses TRBV11-3 and TRBJ2-3, with 8 bases lining up with TRBD2. The germline V gene encodes CDR1 SGHNT and CDR2 YENEEA. Trimming at V came to 5 bases and at J to 3 bases, leaving 7 bases not matched to a gene. The CDR3 covers 15 residues. The CDR3 sequence is CASSESGGRTDTQYF. CDR3 coding DNA: TGTGCCAGCAGCGAGAGCGGGGGCCGGACAGATACGCAGTATTTT.

The chain employs TRBV28 and TRBJ2-7, with 8 bases matching TRBD2. The CDR3 length is 16 residues. V trimming: 3 bases; J trimming: 0 bases; junction bases outside the gene matches: 7. Germline V gives CDR1 MDHEN, CDR2 SYDVKM. This chain's CDR3 is CASSFSLAGLSYEQYF. CDR3 nucleotides: TGTGCCAGCAGTTTTAGTTTAGCGGGGCTCTCCTACGAGCAGTACTTC.

The V gene is TRBV2, the J gene TRBJ1-5; TRBD1 matches 7 bases. Germline V lookup: CDR1 SNHLY, CDR2 FYNNEI. This CDR3 comprises 16 residues. J lost 4 bases, V lost 5 bases, and 11 bases had no gene match. The CDR3 DNA is TGTGCCAGCAGTCCGGGAAGGGGGCTGGAGAATCAGCCCCAGCATTTT. This sequence encodes CASSPGRGLENQPQHF.

This clone was counted at least ten times. The chain carries TRBV10-3 and TRBJ2-7; 7 bases fit TRBD1. V shed 3 bases and J 7 bases; nucleotides not matched to a gene: 12. Per germline, CDR1 ENHRY and CDR2 SYGVKD. The CDR3 loop spans 15 amino acids. The CDR3 is CAISDSDRRPYEQYF. In DNA, the CDR3 is TGTGCCATCAGTGACTCGGACAGGCGACCTTATGAGCAGTACTTC.

J is TRBJ2-3 and V is TRBV10-3, with 10 bases that match TRBD2. Per the germline V gene, CDR1 is ENHRY and CDR2 is SYGVKD. The CDR3 length is 16 residues. V was clipped by 4 bases and J by 3 bases; unmatched bases: 7. The CDR3 nucleotides read TGTGCCATCAGTGGTCTAGCGGGGGCGCCGACAGATACGCAGTATTTT. Residues: CAISGLAGAPTDTQYF.

This chain joins TRBV7-9 and TRBJ2-7; no firm D call. Germline-derived CDR1 and CDR2 are SEHNR and FQNEAQ (reference sequence). V was cut by 5 bases and J by 9 bases, with 11 bases left in between. The CDR3 spans 11 residues. DNA for the CDR3: TGTGCCAGCAGCCTGGGTACGGGGCAGTACTTC. Protein sequence: CASSLGTGQYF.